A single sample is the source of the 10 T cell receptor beta chains below, sequenced in a study of T cells after yellow fever vaccination. TCRdb called the 5' RACE reads again in MiXCR, with one record for every CDR3 protein. The repertoire consists of just under 600,000 distinct CDR3 sequences, with about 13% occurring once and the leading ten covering around an eighth. The specimen comprised PBMCs, sampled on the day of the yellow fever booster vaccination. The origin of the receptors is a man between 25 and 39 years old who received the YFV17D yellow fever vaccine.

The V call is TRBV28, the J call TRBJ2-3, with 8 bases lining up with TRBD1. Germline loops: CDR1 MDHEN, CDR2 SYDVKM. The V gene end was trimmed by 4 bases and the J gene end by 2 bases; junction bases not matched to a gene: 8. The CDR3 has 16 residues. CDR3 coding DNA: TGTGCCAGCAGTTCGACAGGGGTTCTTTACACAGATACGCAGTATTTT. Encoded protein: CASSSTGVLYTDTQYF.

V and J are TRBV6-6 and TRBJ2-2; D uncertain. CDR3 length: 13 amino acids. The V gene lost 6 bases and the J gene lost 6 bases, with 11 bases spanning the gap. The germline CDR1 and CDR2 sequences are MNHNY and SVGAGI (reference sequence). CDR3 loop: CASSHGQAGELFF. CDR3 nucleotides: TGTGCCAGCAGCCACGGCCAGGCCGGGGAGCTGTTTTTT.

This clonotype was counted a few times. The chain uses TRBV5-1 and TRBJ1-6; 7 nucleotides align to TRBD1. Germline trimming cut 4 bases from V and 4 bases from J; bases unmatched to any gene: 2. The length of the CDR3 is 14 residues. The germline V gene has CDR1 SGHRS and CDR2 YFSETQ. This CDR3 is CASSEGQYNSPLHF. CDR3 DNA: TGCGCCAGCAGCGAGGGACAGTATAATTCACCCCTCCACTTT.

At least ten counts were recorded for this clonotype. V usage is TRBV5-1 and J usage is TRBJ2-7; perhaps TRBD1 as D (5 bases). The CDR3 contains 14 residues. Deletions cut 3 bases from V and 2 bases from J, with 12 bases between. Germline CDR1 is SGHRS and CDR2 is YFSETQ. CDR3: CASSSARGPYEQYF. In nucleotides, the CDR3 is TGCGCCAGCAGCTCAGCTAGGGGCCCCTACGAGCAGTACTTC. Based on the CDR3 plus reference TRBV5-1 and TRBJ2-7, the full variable domain is KAGVTQTPRYLIKTRGQQVTLSCSPISGHRSVSWYQQTPGQGLQFLFEYFSETQRNKGNFPGRFSGRQFSNSRSEMNVSTLELGDSALYLCASSSARGPYEQYFGPGTRLTVT.

This clonotype turned up a few times. The chain recombines TRBV4-3 with TRBJ2-6; 7 positions match TRBD1. V trimming: 4 bases; J trimming: 4 bases; junction bases outside the gene matches: 10. This CDR3 is built from 17 residues. CDR1 LGHNA and CDR2 YSLEER come from the germline V gene. Here the CDR3 DNA reads TGCGCCAGCAGCCTATTAGGACAGGCTGCCGGGGCCAACGTCCTGACTTTC. Translating it yields CASSLLGQAAGANVLTF.

This clonotype showed up just a few times. The chain employs TRBV7-2 and TRBJ2-5; 13 bases are shared with TRBD2. Germline lookup yields CDR1 SGHTA and CDR2 FQGNSA. The length of the CDR3 is 16 residues. With V trimmed by 5 bases and J by 5 bases, 8 bases remained unmatched. In DNA, the CDR3 is TGTGCCAGCAGCCCTCGGACTAGCGGGAGATGGGAGACCCAGTACTTC. Translated: CASSPRTSGRWETQYF.

The chain uses TRBV7-2 and TRBJ2-7; 13 nucleotides match TRBD2. Germline trimming cut 7 bases from V and 0 bases from J; bases unmatched to any gene: 9. Germline V gives CDR1 SGHTA, CDR2 FQGNSA. The CDR3 is 17 residues long. The CDR3 DNA reads as TGTGCCAGCACCGACCCGGGGACTAGCGGGAACTCCTACGAGCAGTACTTC. Translation: CASTDPGTSGNSYEQYF.

The J gene is TRBJ2-1, the V gene TRBV19; D could derive from TRBD1 or TRBD2 (5 bases each). V was pared by 0 bases and J by 9 bases, with 12 bases between. Germline CDR1 is LNHDA and CDR2 is SQIVND (reference sequence). The CDR3 totals 14 residues. CDR3 DNA sequence: TGTGCCAGTAGTATAGATCGTTGGGGGAGTGAGCAGTTCTTC. Translation: CASSIDRWGSEQFF.

In this sample, this clonotype turned up a few times. The rearrangement links TRBV20-1 to TRBJ2-1; D remains ambiguous. Trimming shortened V by 6 bases and J by 12 bases, and 18 bases separated the two germline ends. CDR3 size: 12 residues. Germline assignment: CDR1 DFQATT and CDR2 SNEGSKA (reference sequence). The CDR3, as DNA: TGCAGTGCGACTCACCCCGGGCAGTGGCAGTTCTTC. This encodes CSATHPGQWQFF.

In its sample, this clonotype was seen a few times. This CDR3 is CSASLPGVETQYF. The DNA for the CDR3 is TGCAGTGCTAGCCTCCCGGGTGTGGAGACCCAGTACTTC. The chain couples TRBV20-1 to TRBJ2-5; no reliable D call. V was trimmed by 3 bases and J by 5 bases, leaving 13 bases between them. CDR1 is DFQATT, CDR2 SNEGSKA, per germline (reference sequence). The CDR3 covers 13 residues.